This paragraph reports one TCR beta chain. One end of the junction varies from germline; a read error may be responsible. The sample comes from a study of tumor and adjacent non-tumor tissue in lung cancer. For the study at large: Patients were aged about 31 to 85, fewer than twelve men and about 5 women, stage I to III.

TCRbeta libraries were built with three rounds of nested PCR, modified from ARM-PCR. TCRdb re-analysed the multiplex PCR reads in MiXCR, keeping a single row per CDR3 protein. The sample lists 75,000 to 95,000 distinct CDR3 sequences, 76% occurring once. This sample's RNA came from whole unsorted tissue. The normal lung tissue was taken more than 3 cm from the tumor edge. Chemotherapy-naive patients with new lung cancer underwent thoracic surgery in China, August–November 2014. CDR1 and CDR2 from the germline V gene are MNHNS and SASEGT. CDR3 length equals 15 residues. This sequence was found in a woman between 45 and 60 years old with non-small cell lung cancer. The genes are TRBV6-1 and TRBJ2-6; 8 nucleotides line up with TRBD2. Sequenced input: distant non-tumor lung tissue. CDR3 residues: CVSGGTTSGASVLTF. CDR3 DNA: TGTGTCAGCGGGGGTACCACGTCTGGGGCCAGCGTCCTGACTTTC.